The clone carrying this T cell receptor beta chain was found a few times. What it binds is not known. The sample comes from a study of CD8+ T cells in alopecia areata. General observations from the study: For lesional scalp, especially alopecia totalis/universalis, clonality was higher than in normal scalp.

After isolation, RNA underwent reverse transcription to generate cDNA as the sequencing template. TCRdb keeps only in-frame clones here, not all; method: immunoSEQ multiplex PCR. In the table there are around 16,000 clones, less than 70% of which are singletons. Alopecia areata patients provided lesional scalp punch biopsies and peripheral blood, both collected for the study. With 0 bases clipped from V and 13 bases from J, the junction kept 8 bases outside the gene matches. The CDR3 covers 14 residues. Germline lookup yields CDR1 SGHRS and CDR2 YFSETQ. Sequencing was performed on skin. This sequence originates from a human donor with alopecia areata. The chain joins TRBV5-1 to TRBJ2-1; 9 bases align to TRBD2. The CDR3 protein is CASSLETSGTIQFF. The CDR3, as DNA: TGCGCCAGCAGCTTGGAGACTAGCGGTACCATACAGTTCTTC.